This T cell receptor beta chain was recovered during a study of T cells after yellow fever vaccination. Turning to the study itself: In the case of low-cell-number fractions, SMART-Seq v4 Ultra Low Input was used for preparation. Findings and caveats of the study: Booster samples showed a return of most primary-vaccination clones (about 97% CD4, over 70% CD8).

Template switching by 5'RACE produced TCR cDNA, adding a universal primer site and UMIs. TCRdb redid the calling of the 5' RACE reads with MiXCR, one entry per CDR3 protein. Among roughly 150,000 distinct CDR3 sequences listed, about 8% were seen once. This clonotype was seen many times. Antigen specificity is unknown. V was clipped by 7 bases and J by 5 bases; unmatched bases: 15. Germline loops: CDR1 SGHRS, CDR2 YFSETQ. The CDR3 has 16 amino acids. This receptor was identified in a young man who received the YFV17D yellow fever vaccine. The sequenced sample was CD4+ T cells sorted from PBMCs, obtained 5 days after the yellow fever booster vaccination. The genes are TRBV5-1 and TRBJ2-3; 8 bases match TRBD2. In DNA form, the CDR3 reads TGCGCCAGCTCCATCTGGGCGGGAGGAGGGCGAGATACGCAGTATTTT. This gives the protein CASSIWAGGGRDTQYF.